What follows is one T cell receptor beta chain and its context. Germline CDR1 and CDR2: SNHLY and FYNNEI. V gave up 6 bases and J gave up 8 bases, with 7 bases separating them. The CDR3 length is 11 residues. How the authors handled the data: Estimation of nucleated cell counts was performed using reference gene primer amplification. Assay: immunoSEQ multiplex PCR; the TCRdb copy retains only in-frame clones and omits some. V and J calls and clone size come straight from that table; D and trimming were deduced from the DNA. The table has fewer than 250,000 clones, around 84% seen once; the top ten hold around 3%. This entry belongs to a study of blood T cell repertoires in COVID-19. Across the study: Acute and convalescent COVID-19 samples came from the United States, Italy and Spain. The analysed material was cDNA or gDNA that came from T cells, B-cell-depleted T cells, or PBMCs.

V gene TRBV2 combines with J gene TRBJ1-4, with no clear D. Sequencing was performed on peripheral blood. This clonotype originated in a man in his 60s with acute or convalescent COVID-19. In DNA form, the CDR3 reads TGTGCCAGCAGGGGCGGGGAAAAACTGTTTTTT. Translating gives CASRGGEKLFF. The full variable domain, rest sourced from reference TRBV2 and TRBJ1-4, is EPEVTQTPSHQVTQMGQEVILRCVPISNHLYFYWYRQILGQKVEFLVSFYNNEISEKSEIFDDQFSVERPDGSNFTLKIRSTKLEDSAMYFCASRGGEKLFFGSGTQLSVL.